This T cell receptor (beta chain) comes out of a study of T cell repertoires in cytomegalovirus infection (dated by TCRdb to between 2019 and 2020). Study-wide context: Because public TCR beta signatures pointed to carriage of CMV infection together with the matching HLA type, the HLA type of each donor mattered for the analysis.

The sequencer listed for this sample is Illumina HiSeq 1500. In TCRdb, the public reads were trimmed at Q25 with fastp and aligned with MiXCR, with productive beta chains retained. CDR3 protein sequences are deduplicated, and each keeps its most common genes and DNA. Within this sample are hundreds of thousands of distinct CDR3 sequences, with roughly 15% of them counted one time only. The ten biggest clones cover 12% of the sample. Study-wide conclusions, independent of this receptor: Cumulative frequency of public TCR beta family members discriminated carriers of CMV infection plus the relevant HLA type in this cohort and an independent approximately 350-donor cohort. The ex vivo response was dominated by HLA-C-restricted CMV-specific TCR beta clonotypes, which also provided the single most frequent clonotype in two of eight donors.

The sample holds many counts of this clonotype. Its antigen is still unknown. No base quality information exists; no much larger clone differs at one position. This receptor was taken from a human donor in good health (CMV status not recorded). Some clones in this sample may be carry-over from other donors' samples. Sequencing used PBMCs.

The CDR3 corresponds to CASSYLTSGALSSTDTQYF. DNA sequence: TGTGCCAGCAGTTACTTGACTAGCGGGGCGCTCTCTAGCACAGATACGCAGTATTTT. Rearrangement joined TRBV6-2 or TRBV6-3 to TRBJ2-3; TRBD2 aligns with 11 central bases. The CDR3 spans 19 residues, from the cysteine through the phenylalanine. CDR3 DNA only is kept here, 57 bases in frame from base 1. Via the germline V gene, CDR1 is MNHEY and CDR2 SVGEGT. Unmatched junction bases come to 9, with V trimmed by 1 base and J by 0 bases.